This T cell receptor (beta chain) was observed in a study of cytotoxic CD8 clonotypes in ibrutinib-treated CLL. Across the study: Among patients, some 24 responded partially and 2 completely; around 15 then stayed remitted and around 12 progressed after median around 70 months.

This clone came up a few times. Its antigen is unidentified. Study-level results: Clonality went up at the time of ibrutinib response, stayed stable in sustained remission, and later dropped back toward its baseline level at progression. Patients with sustained remission and those progressing were sampled at differing times.

Only in-frame clones appear in the TCRdb table, and some are missing; sequencing was by immunoSEQ multiplex PCR. The sample yields around 50,000 clones, roughly three fifths seen once. This TCR came from a human donor with chronic lymphocytic leukemia. The sequences come from PBMCs, collected after 24 months of ibrutinib treatment.

CDR3: CASSLALASSYEQYF. In DNA, the CDR3 is TGCGCCAGCAGCTTGGCGCTAGCGTCGTCCTACGAGCAGTACTTC. This sequence joins TRBV5-1 and TRBJ2-7, with a weak D call TRBD2 (6 bases). Trimming shortened V by 0 bases and J by 1 base, and 11 bases separated the two germline ends. This CDR3 has 15 residues. Germline V gene lookup returns CDR1 SGHRS and CDR2 YFSETQ.